Each of the 6 T cell receptor beta chains below was sequenced from the same sample in a study of cytomegalovirus exposure and HLA in healthy donors. PCR amplification relied on 60 Vbeta primers (plus 13 Jbeta primers). Assay used: immunoSEQ multiplex PCR; TCRdb lists only in-frame clones, some missing. The sample has 150,000 to 200,000 clones, 68% seen once. Sequenced material: PBMCs. Every receptor here comes from a man over 45 in good health and CMV-seronegative.

In this sample, this clone turned up once. The V and J genes are TRBV5-1 and TRBJ2-3, with D possibly TRBD2 on 6 matching bases. CDR3 length equals 16 residues. Trimming removed 4 bases from V and 0 bases from J, with 15 bases in between. Germline V gives CDR1 SGHRS, CDR2 YFSETQ. The CDR3 loop reads CASSPPRDSSTDTQYF. The CDR3, as DNA: TGCGCCAGCAGCCCCCCCCGGGACTCAAGCACAGATACGCAGTATTTT.

The rearrangement links TRBV28 to TRBJ2-1; TRBD2 matches at 10 bases. Trimming at V came to 3 bases and at J to 5 bases, leaving 19 bases not matched to a gene. Per the germline V gene, CDR1 is MDHEN and CDR2 is SYDVKM. The CDR3 runs 20 residues. The CDR3 DNA reads as TGTGCCAGCAGTTTCCCCAAGGACAGTTTCTATAGCGGGGGGAACAATGAGCAGTTCTTC. This encodes CASSFPKDSFYSGGNNEQFF.

This clone was counted a few times. The J gene is TRBJ2-6, the V gene TRBV2; D might be TRBD1 (5 bases). Trimming pared 7 bases from V and 0 bases from J, leaving 7 bases between. CDR1 is SNHLY, CDR2 FYNNEI, per germline. The CDR3 loop spans 14 amino acids. CDR3: CASIGDSGANVLTF. CDR3 nucleotide sequence: TGTGCCAGCATAGGGGACTCTGGGGCCAACGTCCTGACTTTC.

The chain employs TRBV6-5 and TRBJ1-1; 8 positions agree with TRBD1. This CDR3 is built from 13 residues. The ends lost 9 bases at V and 8 bases at J; junction bases unmatched: 11. Germline CDR1 and CDR2: MNHEY and SVGAGI. CDR3 sequence: CASSTGVAAEAFF. The CDR3 DNA is TGTGCCAGTTCGACAGGGGTCGCTGCCGAAGCTTTCTTT.

The rearrangement uses TRBV4-3 and TRBJ2-1; 7 nucleotides align to TRBD1. Germline V lookup: CDR1 LGHNA, CDR2 YSLEER. V shed 0 bases, J shed 3 bases, and the junction held 8 bases outside the gene matches. This CDR3 region has 17 residues. CDR3 protein: CASSQDPGTDLYNEQFF. The CDR3 DNA is TGCGCCAGCAGCCAAGATCCAGGGACAGACCTCTACAATGAGCAGTTCTTC.

A few counts support this clone. The chain is built from TRBV28 and TRBJ1-5, with D hard to call. CDR1 is MDHEN and CDR2 is SYDVKM in the germline V gene. This CDR3 comprises 16 residues. Trimming stripped 3 bases from V and 2 bases from J, with 14 bases between. The CDR3 region has the DNA TGTGCCAGCAGTTTTGAACTCCAAACCGGCAATCAGCCCCAGCATTTT. Its translation: CASSFELQTGNQPQHF. The complete variable domain, with remaining parts taken from reference TRBV28 and TRBJ1-5, reads DVKVTQSSRYLVKRTGEKVFLECVQDMDHENMFWYRQDPGLGLRLIYFSYDVKMKEKGDIPEGYSVSREKKERFSLILESASTNQTSMYLCASSFELQTGNQPQHFGDGTRLSIL.